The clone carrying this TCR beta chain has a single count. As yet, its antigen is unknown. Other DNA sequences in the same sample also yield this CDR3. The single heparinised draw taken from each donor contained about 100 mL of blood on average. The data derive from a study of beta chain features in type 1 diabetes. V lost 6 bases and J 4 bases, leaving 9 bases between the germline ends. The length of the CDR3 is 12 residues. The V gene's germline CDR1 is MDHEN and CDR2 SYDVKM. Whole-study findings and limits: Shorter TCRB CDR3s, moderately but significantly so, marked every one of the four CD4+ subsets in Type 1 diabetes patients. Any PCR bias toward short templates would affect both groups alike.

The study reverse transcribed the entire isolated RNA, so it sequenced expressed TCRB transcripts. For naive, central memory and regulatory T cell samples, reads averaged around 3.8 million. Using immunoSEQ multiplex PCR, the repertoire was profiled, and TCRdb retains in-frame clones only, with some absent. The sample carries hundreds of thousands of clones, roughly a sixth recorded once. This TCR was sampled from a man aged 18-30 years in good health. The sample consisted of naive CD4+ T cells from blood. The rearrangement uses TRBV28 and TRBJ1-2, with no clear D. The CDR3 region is CASSFRSYGYTF. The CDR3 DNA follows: TGTGCCAGCAGCTTCCGGTCCTATGGCTACACCTTC.